These T cell receptor beta chains were read from a single sample in a study of cytomegalovirus exposure and HLA in healthy donors. TCRdb keeps only in-frame clones here, not all; method: immunoSEQ multiplex PCR. The sample lists 150,000 to 200,000 clones; about 71% were seen once. Sequenced material: PBMCs. The receptors originated from a middle-aged woman in good health and CMV-seropositive. Each CDR3 is given with its conserved first and last residue. The order of the fields is clone size, CDR3 length, V gene, D gene, J gene, CDR3 protein, CDR3 DNA. The D gene is left open where the match is weak. The size field is filled for only some rows; it gives once, few, many or a size class.

.	16	TRBV6-1	TRBD1	TRBJ2-3	CASSEDFGTGVDTQYF	TGTGCCAGCAGTGAAGATTTCGGGACAGGGGTCGATACGCAGTATTTT
.	17	TRBV4-3	TRBD2	TRBJ2-7	CASSQDILAGRTYEQYF	TGCGCCAGCAGCCAAGATATCCTAGCGGGGCGAACCTACGAGCAGTACTTC
.	14	TRBV6-5	.	TRBJ1-1	CATRSEQLNTEAFF	TGTGCCACCAGATCCGAACAACTGAACACTGAAGCTTTCTTT
few	15	TRBV19	TRBD1	TRBJ1-1	CASSAYRGRYTEAFF	TGTGCCAGTAGTGCCTACAGGGGGAGGTACACTGAAGCTTTCTTT
.	14	TRBV5-1	.	TRBJ1-3	CASSLPGSGNTIYF	TGCGCCAGCAGCTTACCAGGATCTGGAAACACCATATATTTT
few	12	TRBV7-3	.	TRBJ2-2	CASSEGSGELFF	TGTGCCAGCAGCGAGGGTTCGGGGGAGCTGTTTTTT
.	14	TRBV6-1	TRBD2	TRBJ2-7	CASRSAGDPYEQYF	TGTGCCAGCAGATCTGCGGGGGACCCCTACGAGCAGTACTTC
.	15	TRBV19	.	TRBJ1-1	CASSLVQTGNTEAFF	TGTGCCAGTAGCCTCGTCCAGACAGGGAACACTGAAGCTTTCTTT
.	16	TRBV11-2	TRBD1	TRBJ1-3	CASSAGTGGFGNTIYF	TGTGCCAGCAGCGCCGGGACAGGGGGCTTTGGAAACACCATATATTTT
.	13	TRBV18	.	TRBJ1-2	CASSPGEVNGYTF	TGTGCCAGCTCCCCGGGGGAGGTCAATGGCTACACCTTC
.	14	TRBV7-7	.	TRBJ2-1	CASSLSRSYNEQFF	TGTGCTAGCAGCTTATCCCGGTCCTACAATGAGCAGTTCTTC
.	16	TRBV27	TRBD2	TRBJ2-5	CASSLVLAGGGETQYF	TGTGCCAGCAGTTTAGTCCTAGCGGGAGGGGGAGAGACCCAGTACTTC
once	14	TRBV13	.	TRBJ1-5	CASSEGGINQPQHF	TGTGCCAGCAGCGAGGGTGGTATCAATCAGCCCCAGCATTTT
.	11	TRBV20-1	.	TRBJ1-2	CSTIGPGGYTF	TGCAGTACCATCGGACCGGGAGGCTACACCTTC
.	16	TRBV5-4	.	TRBJ2-3	CASSPQMREGTDTQYF	TGTGCCAGCAGCCCCCAGATGAGGGAAGGCACAGATACGCAGTATTTT
few	13	TRBV6-6	TRBD1	TRBJ2-7	CASSWDRVNEQYF	TGTGCCAGCAGCTGGGACAGGGTCAACGAGCAGTACTTC
.	14	TRBV4-1	.	TRBJ2-3	CASSQVSAADTQYF	TGCGCCAGCAGCCAAGTTTCAGCGGCAGATACGCAGTATTTT
.	14	TRBV7-2	TRBD1	TRBJ1-2	CASSRTGTNYGYTF	TGTGCCAGCAGCAGGACAGGGACTAACTATGGCTACACCTTC
few	12	TRBV6-5	.	TRBJ1-1	CASSTVNTEAFF	TGTGCCAGCAGTACAGTGAACACTGAAGCTTTCTTT
few	18	TRBV5-8	TRBD2	TRBJ2-5	CASSRGTSGGLTQETQYF	TGTGCCAGCAGCAGGGGGACTAGCGGGGGCCTCACCCAAGAGACCCAGTACTTC
.	13	TRBV7-6	.	TRBJ2-1	CASSFASDNEQFF	TGTGCCAGCAGCTTCGCTAGCGATAATGAGCAGTTCTTC
.	12	TRBV5-1	.	TRBJ1-1	CASSGEATEAFF	TGCGCCAGCAGTGGGGAGGCCACTGAAGCTTTCTTT
.	15	TRBV4-3	TRBD2	TRBJ2-1	CASRQLSGRADEQFF	TGCGCCAGCAGACAACTTAGCGGGAGGGCCGATGAGCAGTTCTTC
.	10	TRBV20-1	.	TRBJ2-5	CSAKRETQYF	TGCAGTGCTAAGAGGGAGACCCAGTACTTC
.	14	TRBV5-1	.	TRBJ1-1	CASSSDSLNTEAFF	TGCGCCAGCAGCTCGGACAGTCTGAACACTGAAGCTTTCTTT
.	17	TRBV25-1	TRBD1	TRBJ2-7	CASSATSGTGGTYEQYF	TGTGCCAGCAGTGCAACATCCGGGACAGGGGGTACTTACGAGCAGTACTTC
.	16	TRBV7-9	.	TRBJ1-4	CASRGGVGSTNEKLFF	TGTGCCAGCAGGGGGGGGGTAGGGTCAACTAATGAAAAACTGTTTTTT
once	15	TRBV5-1	TRBD1	TRBJ2-2	CASSPDRGGPGELFF	TGCGCCAGCAGCCCTGACAGGGGAGGCCCCGGGGAGCTGTTTTTT
.	13	TRBV18	.	TRBJ1-1	CATLTGGRPEAFF	TGTGCCACCCTCACCGGGGGGAGGCCTGAAGCTTTCTTT
.	16	TRBV27	.	TRBJ2-1	CASSLIRTALSNEQFF	TGTGCCAGCAGTTTAATTAGGACAGCTTTATCCAATGAGCAGTTCTTC
once	14	TRBV6-5	.	TRBJ2-6	CASNLDFRANVLTF	TGTGCCAGCAACCTAGACTTCAGGGCCAACGTCCTGACTTTC
.	15	TRBV7-6	TRBD1	TRBJ1-2	CASSLDGRGRLGYTF	TGTGCCAGCAGCTTGGACGGCAGGGGGAGACTTGGCTACACCTTC
.	14	TRBV5-1	.	TRBJ1-2	CASSLLGVGYGYTF	TGCGCCAGCAGCTTGCTGGGCGTCGGCTATGGCTACACCTTC
few	13	TRBV5-4	TRBD1	TRBJ2-5	CASSGQGLKTQYF	TGTGCCAGCAGCGGACAGGGGTTAAAGACCCAGTACTTC